Listed below are T cell receptor beta chains from one sample, sequenced in a study of regulatory T cells in long-lasting Graves disease. Each CDR3 protein gets one entry after TCRdb re-called the multiplex PCR reads with MiXCR. The sample includes about 470,000 distinct CDR3 sequences, about a fifth of them seen just once. Sequenced here: peripheral blood mononuclear cells (PBMCs), sampled when the disease was refractory, from a patient treated with antithyroid drugs. These receptors came from a female donor with Graves disease. The CDR3 runs from the conserved cysteine through the conserved F or W. The D gene is left open where the match is weak. Size is stated for part of the rows, as once, few or many counts, or as a class when the clone is expanded.

clone size | J gene | D gene | V gene | CDR3 protein | CDR3 DNA
once | TRBJ2-7 | TRBD1 | TRBV19 | CASSIFGTGFNEQYF | TGTGCCAGTAGTATATTCGGGACAGGGTTCAACGAGCAGTACTTC
few | TRBJ2-7 | TRBD1 | TRBV18 | CASSPRDRGTYEQYF | TGTGCCAGCTCACCACGAGACAGGGGGACCTACGAGCAGTACTTC
many | TRBJ1-2 | . | TRBV12-3/TRBV12-4 | CACGSANYGYTF | TGTGCCTGCGGGTCCGCTAACTATGGCTACACCTTC
many | TRBJ1-5 | . | TRBV28 | CASSLLGTNQPQHF | TGTGCCAGCTCCCTTCTCGGGACCAATCAGCCCCAGCATTTT
few | TRBJ2-3 | . | TRBV7-3 | CASSLTGAGTDTQYF | TGTGCCAGCAGCTTAACAGGGGCGGGCACAGATACGCAGTATTTT
few | TRBJ1-6 | . | TRBV20-1 | CSARGLRDGSPLHF | TGCAGTGCTAGAGGCCTCAGGGATGGATCACCCCTCCACTTT
. | TRBJ2-1 | . | TRBV12-5 | CASGSPERVVNEQFF | TGTGCTAGTGGTTCTCCCGAAAGGGTGGTTAATGAGCAGTTCTTC
many | TRBJ1-4 | TRBD1 | TRBV2 | CASSEQGAMKKLFF | TGTGCCAGCAGTGAGCAGGGGGCGATGAAAAAACTGTTTTTT
many | TRBJ1-4 | TRBD1 | TRBV2 | CASSDEGASNEKLFF | TGTGCCAGCAGTGACGAGGGGGCGTCTAATGAAAAACTGTTTTTT
few | TRBJ1-6 | . | TRBV6-2/TRBV6-3 | CASSYLSSPNSPLHF | TGTGCCAGCAGTTACTTGTCCTCGCCGAATTCACCCCTCCACTTT
many | TRBJ2-2 | . | TRBV28 | CASSWRDQNTGELFF | TGTGCCAGCAGTTGGCGGGACCAGAACACCGGGGAGCTGTTTTTT
few | TRBJ2-5 | . | TRBV20-1 | CSAPRGGETQYF | TGCAGTGCCCCTAGGGGGGGGGAGACCCAGTACTTC
many | TRBJ1-1 | TRBD1 | TRBV10-1 | CASSARTGGWTEAFF | TGCGCCAGCAGCGCCCGGACAGGGGGATGGACTGAAGCTTTCTTT
. | TRBJ1-2 | . | TRBV24-1 | CATSDWTDYGYTF | TGTGCCACCAGTGATTGGACGGACTATGGCTACACCTTC
. | TRBJ2-7 | TRBD1 | TRBV5-1 | CASSLARDRVSYEQYF | TGCGCCAGCAGCTTGGCCAGGGACAGGGTATCCTACGAGCAGTACTTC
few | TRBJ1-4 | TRBD1 | TRBV29-1 | CSVSGTGGGKLFF | TGCAGCGTTTCCGGGACAGGGGGGGGAAAACTGTTTTTT
many | TRBJ1-1 | . | TRBV28 | CASSLDLRITEAFF | TGTGCCAGCAGTTTAGATTTACGGATCACTGAAGCTTTCTTT
many | TRBJ1-1 | . | TRBV10-3 | CAISASGGREYTEAFF | TGTGCCATCAGTGCGAGTGGGGGAAGGGAGTACACTGAAGCTTTCTTT
many | TRBJ2-7 | . | TRBV7-9 | CASSLGGSFYEQYF | TGTGCCAGCAGCTTAGGGGGTTCTTTCTACGAGCAGTACTTC
many | TRBJ2-4 | . | TRBV20-1 | CSARPRVADKNIQYF | TGCAGTGCTAGACCCCGAGTAGCGGACAAAAACATTCAGTACTTC
. | TRBJ1-4 | TRBD1 | TRBV30 | CAWSVETGGDEKLFF | TGTGCCTGGAGTGTAGAGACAGGGGGGGATGAAAAACTGTTTTTT
many | TRBJ1-6 | TRBD1 | TRBV27 | CASSSRDRALGSSPLHF | TGTGCCAGCAGTTCACGGGACAGGGCGCTGGGAAGTTCACCCCTCCACTTT
. | TRBJ2-7 | . | TRBV5-6 | CASSLAQDSYEQYF | TGTGCCAGCAGCTTGGCTCAGGACTCCTACGAGCAGTACTTC
many | TRBJ2-7 | TRBD2 | TRBV6-2/TRBV6-3 | CASSYETSGAYEQYF | TGTGCCAGCAGTTACGAAACTAGCGGGGCCTACGAGCAGTACTTC
few | TRBJ2-2 | TRBD1 | TRBV20-1 | CSARDPGGDTGELFF | TGCAGTGCTAGAGATCCAGGGGGCGACACCGGGGAGCTGTTTTTT
many | TRBJ1-4 | . | TRBV6-1 | CATQGKSTNEKLFF | TGTGCCACCCAGGGGAAGTCAACTAATGAAAAACTGTTTTTT
. | TRBJ2-7 | TRBD2 | TRBV4-2 | CASSQDLAGGPREQYF | TGTGCCAGCAGCCAAGATCTAGCGGGAGGACCCCGCGAGCAGTACTTC
many | TRBJ2-7 | TRBD2 | TRBV28 | CASSLPGLAGVEQYF | TGTGCCAGCAGTCTCCCGGGACTAGCGGGAGTCGAGCAGTACTTC
. | TRBJ2-7 | . | TRBV19 | CASSIPSRNPYEQYF | TGTGCCAGTAGTATACCTAGCAGGAACCCCTACGAGCAGTACTTC
many | TRBJ2-5 | . | TRBV5-6 | CASSLSRGGETQYF | TGTGCCAGCAGCTTGAGCAGGGGTGGAGAGACCCAGTACTTC
many | TRBJ2-5 | . | TRBV15 | CATSTLAESETQYF | TGTGCCACCAGCACTTTAGCGGAATCCGAGACCCAGTACTTC
many | TRBJ2-2 | TRBD1 | TRBV6-1 | CASSDQGAAGELFF | TGTGCCAGCAGTGATCAGGGGGCTGCCGGGGAGCTGTTTTTT
many | TRBJ2-7 | TRBD1 | TRBV6-2/TRBV6-3 | CASRDRGRNEQYF | TGTGCCAGCAGGGACAGGGGGCGAAACGAGCAGTACTTC
few | TRBJ2-4 | . | TRBV11-1 | CASSLDSGVAIQYF | TGTGCCAGCAGCTTAGATAGTGGGGTGGCCATTCAGTACTTC
many | TRBJ2-7 | TRBD2 | TRBV20-1 | CSASETSGRFEQYF | TGCAGTGCAAGCGAAACTAGCGGGAGATTCGAGCAGTACTTC
. | TRBJ1-1 | TRBD1 | TRBV7-9 | CASSPGTEALF | TGTGCCAGCAGCCCCGGGACAGAAGCTCTCTTC
. | TRBJ2-1 | . | TRBV28 | CASSLRFGSYNEQFF | TGTGCCAGCAGTTTGCGGTTCGGATCCTACAATGAGCAGTTCTTC
. | TRBJ2-1 | TRBD2 | TRBV29-1 | CSVSGGERENYNEQFF | TGCAGCGTATCGGGTGGGGAGCGGGAGAACTACAATGAGCAGTTCTTC
. | TRBJ1-2 | . | TRBV18 | CASSPTSGEPYGYTF | TGTGCCAGCTCACCAACGTCGGGCGAACCTTATGGCTACACCTTC
many | TRBJ1-1 | . | TRBV11-2 | CASSFRENTEAFF | TGTGCCAGCAGCTTCCGGGAGAACACTGAAGCTTTCTTT
. | TRBJ1-2 | . | TRBV7-9 | CASSNTRGINYGYTF | TGTGCCAGCAGCAATACCCGGGGCATAAACTATGGCTACACCTTC
many | TRBJ1-2 | . | TRBV28 | CASTTVLDGYGYTF | TGTGCCAGCACAACAGTGTTGGACGGCTATGGCTACACCTTC
. | TRBJ1-2 | . | TRBV7-2 | CASSFDINYGYTF | TGTGCCAGCAGCTTCGACATCAACTATGGCTACACCTTC
. | TRBJ1-1 | . | TRBV19 | CASSLIRPRTDTEAFF | TGTGCCAGTAGTCTCATTCGACCGAGGACCGACACTGAAGCTTTCTTT
few | TRBJ1-5 | . | TRBV6-1 | CASSPLGFQPQHF | TGTGCCAGCAGCCCCTTGGGTTTTCAGCCCCAGCATTTT
once | TRBJ2-3 | . | TRBV4-2 | CASSQDSGHQRADTQYF | TGTGCCAGCAGCCAAGATAGCGGCCACCAAAGGGCAGATACGCAGTATTTT
. | TRBJ1-4 | . | TRBV28 | CASSRPREKLFF | TGTGCCAGCAGCCGCCCCAGGGAAAAACTGTTTTTT
few | TRBJ2-7 | TRBD2 | TRBV7-2 | CASSLVAGPAYEQYF | TGTGCCAGCAGCTTGGTAGCGGGACCAGCCTACGAGCAGTACTTC
many | TRBJ1-1 | . | TRBV2 | CASSGGGLLGTEAFF | TGTGCCAGCAGTGGAGGGGGGTTATTGGGAACTGAAGCTTTCTTT
few | TRBJ2-3 | . | TRBV13 | CASSMARGTQYF | TGTGCCAGCAGTATGGCGCGAGGCACGCAGTATTTT
. | TRBJ2-2 | . | TRBV13 | CASSAFGVLTGELFF | TGTGCCAGCAGTGCGTTCGGGGTTTTGACCGGGGAGCTGTTTTTT